Listed below are T cell receptor beta chains from one sample, sequenced in a study of T cell responses to AZD1222 COVID-19 vaccine. The data were produced by immunoSEQ multiplex PCR, yet TCRdb's version contains in-frame clones alone and is incomplete. Of 180,000 or so clones listed, 94% are singletons. The specimen was peripheral blood, collected on day 0 of AZD1222 vaccination. These receptors all stem from an adult in good health. Both conserved end residues are part of each CDR3. D genes are given only for firm matches. Clone size, where shown, is once, few, many, or a class for clones that have expanded.

abundance,d_gene,j_gene,len,v_gene,CDR3nt,CDR3aa
NA,NA,TRBJ2-7,14,TRBV28,TGTGCCAGCAGTTCCGGGCTAGCCCCCTACGAGCAGTACTTC,CASSSGLAPYEQYF
NA,NA,TRBJ1-1,17,TRBV7-9,TGTGCCAGCAGCTTAGCGATAAGGGGTAGTGGGAACACTGAAGCTTTCTTT,CASSLAIRGSGNTEAFF
NA,TRBD2,TRBJ2-2,18,TRBV2,TGTGCCAGCAGTGAAGGTTCTAGCGGGAGATGGGGCACCGGGGAGCTGTTTTTT,CASSEGSSGRWGTGELFF
NA,NA,TRBJ1-1,15,TRBV5-1,TGCGCCAGCAGCTTTTCGGAGGAGATCAGCACTGAAGCTTTCTTT,CASSFSEEISTEAFF
once,NA,TRBJ2-1,13,TRBV29-1,TGCAGCGGATCGGGACTGCTTCACAATGAGCAGTTCTTC,CSGSGLLHNEQFF
NA,NA,TRBJ1-5,16,TRBV5-5,TGTGCCAGCAGCTTAATGGGGGGAACGGGACCTCAGCCCCAGCATTTT,CASSLMGGTGPQPQHF
NA,NA,TRBJ2-7,15,TRBV5-5,TGTGCCAGCAGCTTGGCCCCGACAGGTTCCTACGAGCAGTACTTC,CASSLAPTGSYEQYF
NA,NA,TRBJ2-1,14,TRBV28,TGTGCCAGCAGTTTGGCAGCGGTTCTAAATGAGCAGTTCTTC,CASSLAAVLNEQFF
NA,NA,TRBJ1-2,18,TRBV5-1,TGCGCCAGCAGCCCCTTTGGTGCCCTTGAGGTTGGGAACTATGGCTACACCTTC,CASSPFGALEVGNYGYTF
NA,NA,TRBJ1-1,13,TRBV18,TGTGCCAGCTCACCAAATCAGGGGACTATGGCTTTCTTT,CASSPNQGTMAFF
NA,NA,TRBJ2-7,13,TRBV6-5,TGTGCCAGCAGTACCCCCTTAGCCTACGAGCAGTACTTC,CASSTPLAYEQYF
NA,NA,TRBJ1-5,15,TRBV18,TGTGCCAGCTCACCATCGAGCTATAGCAATCAGCCCCAGCATTTT,CASSPSSYSNQPQHF
once,NA,TRBJ2-7,11,TRBV27,TGTGCCAGCAGTTACGCCGGAGAGCAGTACTTC,CASSYAGEQYF
NA,NA,TRBJ2-3,14,TRBV27,TGTGCCAGCAGGCCCCGTTCTAGCACAGATACGCAGTATTTT,CASRPRSSTDTQYF
NA,TRBD2,TRBJ2-3,16,TRBV30,TGTGCCTGGAGTCATTTCCTTCTAGCGGGACCAGATACGCAGTATTTT,CAWSHFLLAGPDTQYF
NA,TRBD1,TRBJ1-5,18,TRBV27,TGTGCCAGCAGTTTATTGCCCGGCCTGACAGGGGGGAATCAGCCCCAGCATTTT,CASSLLPGLTGGNQPQHF
NA,NA,TRBJ2-2,15,TRBV9,TGTGCCAGCAGCCCTATAACTAGTCAAACCGGGGAGCTGTTTTTT,CASSPITSQTGELFF
once,TRBD1,TRBJ2-7,16,TRBV11-2,TGTGCCAGCAGACCACCCCCGGGACAGGGGGCAGGAGAGCAGTACTTC,CASRPPPGQGAGEQYF
NA,NA,TRBJ1-4,13,TRBV5-1,TGCGCCAGCAGCCCTCGGCGTAGGGAAAAACTGTTTTTT,CASSPRRREKLFF
NA,NA,TRBJ1-1,13,TRBV6-5,TGTGCCAGTCGACAGGTTCCTGACACTGAAGCTTTCTTT,CASRQVPDTEAFF
NA,NA,TRBJ1-2,17,TRBV6-2/TRBV6-3,TGTGCCAGCAGCGCCCGTCCAGGGGCCCTCTGGGACTATGGCTACACCTTC,CASSARPGALWDYGYTF
NA,TRBD1,TRBJ1-2,13,TRBV5-1,TGCGCCAGCAGCCTCGGCCCAGGGGGCGGCTACACCTTC,CASSLGPGGGYTF
NA,NA,TRBJ1-1,12,TRBV10-2,TGCGCCAGCAGGGAGGTGAACACTGAAGCTTTCTTT,CASREVNTEAFF
NA,TRBD1,TRBJ1-2,11,TRBV5-5,TGTGCCAGCAGTCACAGGGGTGGCTACACCTTC,CASSHRGGYTF
NA,NA,TRBJ1-2,14,TRBV28,TGTGCCAGCAGTTTATCTCAGCCGGTAGGGGGCTACACCTTC,CASSLSQPVGGYTF
NA,TRBD1,TRBJ1-1,17,TRBV7-2,TGTGCCAGCAGCTCGATAAGGACAGGGGGATCGGACACTGAAGCTTTCTTT,CASSSIRTGGSDTEAFF
NA,NA,TRBJ2-7,15,TRBV28,TGTGCCAGCAGTTGGGGGGCGGGAGTCTCCTACGAGCAGTACTTC,CASSWGAGVSYEQYF
NA,TRBD2,TRBJ2-1,16,TRBV5-4,TGTGCCAGCAGCCCGGCCACTAGCGGGAGGTTAGATGAGCAGTTCTTC,CASSPATSGRLDEQFF
NA,NA,TRBJ2-5,13,TRBV28,TGTGCCAGCAGTTTAAGGGGACTAGAGACCCAGTACTTC,CASSLRGLETQYF
NA,NA,TRBJ1-3,14,TRBV19,TGTGCCAGTAGCCCCGGGCAGCAAGGGAACACCATATATTTT,CASSPGQQGNTIYF
NA,TRBD1,TRBJ1-1,14,TRBV30,TGTGCCTGGAGCGGACAGGGGTTAGACACTGAAGCTTTCTTT,CAWSGQGLDTEAFF
NA,NA,TRBJ1-5,15,TRBV9,TGTGCCAGCAGCGTAGCGGGGCACCTAAATCAGCCCCAGCATTTT,CASSVAGHLNQPQHF
NA,TRBD1,TRBJ1-4,15,TRBV19,TGTGCCAGTAGGCAGGGGGACAGTTTTAATGAAAAACTGTTTTTT,CASRQGDSFNEKLFF
NA,NA,TRBJ1-6,16,TRBV7-2,TGTGCCAGCAGCGAGCGATGGAGCTCCTATAATTCACCCCTCCACTTT,CASSERWSSYNSPLHF
NA,NA,TRBJ1-1,12,TRBV27,TGTGCCAGCAGTTTTGGTGATTCCGAAGCTTTCTTT,CASSFGDSEAFF
NA,TRBD1,TRBJ1-3,18,TRBV18,TGTGCCAGCTCACCTCTGATGAAGGACAGGGGGACTGGAAACACCATATATTTT,CASSPLMKDRGTGNTIYF
NA,NA,TRBJ2-7,14,TRBV9,TGTGCCAGCAGCGTAGGTGGAGACTCCTACGAGCAGTACTTC,CASSVGGDSYEQYF
NA,NA,TRBJ2-2,15,TRBV2,TGTGCCAGCAGGATACAGGGAGGGGACACCGGGGAGCTGTTTTTT,CASRIQGGDTGELFF
NA,TRBD2,TRBJ2-7,16,TRBV13,TGTGCCAGCAGCTTAGGCGGACTAGCGGGAGGCTACGAGCAGTACTTC,CASSLGGLAGGYEQYF
once,NA,TRBJ1-5,13,TRBV6-5,TGTGCCAGCGGCAAGGTGTTCGATCAGCCCCAGCATTTT,CASGKVFDQPQHF
NA,NA,TRBJ1-3,16,TRBV7-9,TGTGCCAGCAGCTTAGAGGGACTCCGGATTGGAAACACCATATATTTT,CASSLEGLRIGNTIYF
NA,NA,TRBJ2-6,16,TRBV5-5,TGTGCCAGCAGCTTGGCCCACAGGGCTGGGGCCAACGTCCTGACTTTC,CASSLAHRAGANVLTF
NA,NA,TRBJ2-4,13,TRBV9,TGTGCCAGCAACGGAGATAGCGGAAACATTCAGTACTTC,CASNGDSGNIQYF
NA,NA,TRBJ2-3,13,TRBV5-4,TGTGCCAGCAGCCTCGCGGGGTCCGATACGCAGTATTTT,CASSLAGSDTQYF
NA,NA,TRBJ1-1,14,TRBV30,TGTGCCTGGAGGGGCTCCGAGTGGGGCACTGAAGCTTTCTTT,CAWRGSEWGTEAFF
NA,NA,TRBJ1-1,13,TRBV10-3,TGTGCCATCACCCCGGGGATGAACACTGAAGCTTTCTTT,CAITPGMNTEAFF
NA,TRBD1,TRBJ1-5,14,TRBV5-1,TGCGCCAGCAGCTTGACAGGGGCTCAACAGCCCCAGCATTTT,CASSLTGAQQPQHF
NA,NA,TRBJ1-3,17,TRBV27,TGTGCCAGCAGTTCCCTAATGGGGGGACTCTCTGGAAACACCATATATTTT,CASSSLMGGLSGNTIYF
NA,TRBD1,TRBJ1-5,14,TRBV5-5,TGTGCCAGCAGCTTAATAGACAGGGATCGGCCCCAGCATTTT,CASSLIDRDRPQHF
once,NA,TRBJ2-7,17,TRBV4-1,TGCGCCAGCAGCCTCTTTTACTCGGCTAGGAGAACCTACGAGCAGTACTTC,CASSLFYSARRTYEQYF
NA,NA,TRBJ1-1,11,TRBV12-3/TRBV12-4,TGTGCCAGCAGGCGGGGTACTGAAGCTTTCTTT,CASRRGTEAFF
NA,NA,TRBJ2-3,16,TRBV5-4,TGTGCCAGCAGCCCTCGACCGACTAGTCACACAGATACGCAGTATTTT,CASSPRPTSHTDTQYF
NA,NA,TRBJ2-7,13,TRBV19,TGTGCCAGTAGCTTTGCCTCATCCTACGAGCAGTACTTC,CASSFASSYEQYF
NA,TRBD2,TRBJ2-1,16,TRBV7-9,TGTGCCAGCAGCTTAGCCCCGGGACTAGCTGGGAATGAGCAGTTCTTC,CASSLAPGLAGNEQFF
NA,TRBD1,TRBJ1-6,14,TRBV5-4,TGTGCCAGCAGCTCAGCAGGGGGAGATTCACCCCTCCACTTT,CASSSAGGDSPLHF
NA,NA,TRBJ1-6,14,TRBV7-2,TGTGCCAGCAGCTTGTCCAGTCATAATTCACCCCTCCACTTT,CASSLSSHNSPLHF
NA,NA,TRBJ2-1,16,TRBV4-1,TGCGCCAGCAGCCAAGGGTCGCGGCGCTCCTACAATGAGCAGTTCTTC,CASSQGSRRSYNEQFF